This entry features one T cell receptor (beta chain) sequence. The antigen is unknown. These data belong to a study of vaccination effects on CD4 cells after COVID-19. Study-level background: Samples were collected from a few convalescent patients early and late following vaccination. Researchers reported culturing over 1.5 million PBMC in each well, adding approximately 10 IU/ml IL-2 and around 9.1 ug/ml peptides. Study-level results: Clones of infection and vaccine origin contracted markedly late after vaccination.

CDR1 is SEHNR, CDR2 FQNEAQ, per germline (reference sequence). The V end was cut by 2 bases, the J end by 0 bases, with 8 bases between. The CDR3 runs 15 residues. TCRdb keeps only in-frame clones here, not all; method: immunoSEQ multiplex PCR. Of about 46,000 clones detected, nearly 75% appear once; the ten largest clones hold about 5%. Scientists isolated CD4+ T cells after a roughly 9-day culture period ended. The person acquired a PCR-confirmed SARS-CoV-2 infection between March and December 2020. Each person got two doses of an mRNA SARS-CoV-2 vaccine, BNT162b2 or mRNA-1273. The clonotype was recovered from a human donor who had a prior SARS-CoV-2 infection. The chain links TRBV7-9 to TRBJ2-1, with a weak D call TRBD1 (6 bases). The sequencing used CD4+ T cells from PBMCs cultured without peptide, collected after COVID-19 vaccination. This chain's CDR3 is CASSLQGFSYNEQFF. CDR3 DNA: TGTGCCAGCAGCTTACAGGGGTTCTCCTACAATGAGCAGTTCTTC.